Reported below is one T cell receptor (beta chain). Its antigen is undetermined. The sample originates from a study of monozygotic twins with inflammatory bowel disease. Study-level findings and limits: The sharing of clonotypes with others was lower in IBD patients than in healthy twins, especially with disease activity.

This CDR3 is 17 amino acids long. CDR1 SGHTA and CDR2 FQGNSA come from the germline V gene. In preparing each TCR library, 3500 ng of total RNA was used. cDNA synthesis was performed in eight separate reactions for each sample. Each UMI, carrying a 6-nucleotide sample barcode, came from template switching. After re-calling the 5' RACE reads, TCRdb lists one entry per CDR3 protein, DNA absent. The table lists approximately 400,000 distinct CDR3 sequences. This sequence joins TRBV7-2 and TRBJ2-1. The clonotype was recovered from a human donor with ulcerative colitis or Crohn's disease, or a healthy co-twin of an affected twin (not recorded which). The sequencing sample was made of blood. CDR3 sequence reads: CASSSSSSGSSYNEQFF.